The T cell receptor beta chain described here comes from a study of T cells in Graves' hyperthyroidism and ophthalmopathy. The germline gives CDR1 SGHAT, CDR2 FQNNGV. The CDR3 runs to 17 residues. V was cut by 2 bases and J by 2 bases, with 19 bases left in between. A word on this clonotype: Its antigen remains unknown.

Study outcomes and limitations: Most thyroid clonotypes expanded above 0.001 were also detected in blood.

Amplified TCR beta CDR3 regions derived from RNA transcripts. First-round RT-PCR targeting the TCR CDR3 was performed with the HTBI primer set. A single record per CDR3 protein comes from TCRdb applying MiXCR to the multiplex PCR reads. This table has nearly 750,000 distinct CDR3 sequences, around 40% appearing once. The TCR sequence derives from a woman between 35 and 50 years old with Graves' hyperthyroidism. The chain joins TRBV11-2 to TRBJ2-7; tentative D call: TRBD1 (7 bases). Sequenced sample: blood. The CDR3 DNA is TGTGCCAGCAGCTTAAGGCAGGGGGGCAGACTACCCTACGAGCAGTACTTC. Translating gives CASSLRQGGRLPYEQYF.